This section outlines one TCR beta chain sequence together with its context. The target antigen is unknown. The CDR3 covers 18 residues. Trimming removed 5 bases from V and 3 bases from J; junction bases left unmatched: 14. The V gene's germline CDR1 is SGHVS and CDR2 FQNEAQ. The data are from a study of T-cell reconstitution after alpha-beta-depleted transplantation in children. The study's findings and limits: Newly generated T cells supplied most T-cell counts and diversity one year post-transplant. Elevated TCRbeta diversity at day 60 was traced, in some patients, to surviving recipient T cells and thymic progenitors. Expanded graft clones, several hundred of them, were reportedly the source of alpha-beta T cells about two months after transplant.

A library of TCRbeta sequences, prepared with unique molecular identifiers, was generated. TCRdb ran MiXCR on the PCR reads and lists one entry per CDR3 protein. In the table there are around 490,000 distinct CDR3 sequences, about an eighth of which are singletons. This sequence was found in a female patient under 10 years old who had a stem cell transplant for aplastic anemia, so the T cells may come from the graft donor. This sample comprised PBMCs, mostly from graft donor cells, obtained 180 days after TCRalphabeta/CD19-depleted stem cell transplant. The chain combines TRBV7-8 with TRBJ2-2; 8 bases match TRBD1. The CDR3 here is CASSLQRQGRPYTGELFF. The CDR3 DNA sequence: TGTGCCAGCAGCCTTCAGAGACAGGGGCGTCCTTACACCGGGGAGCTGTTTTTT.